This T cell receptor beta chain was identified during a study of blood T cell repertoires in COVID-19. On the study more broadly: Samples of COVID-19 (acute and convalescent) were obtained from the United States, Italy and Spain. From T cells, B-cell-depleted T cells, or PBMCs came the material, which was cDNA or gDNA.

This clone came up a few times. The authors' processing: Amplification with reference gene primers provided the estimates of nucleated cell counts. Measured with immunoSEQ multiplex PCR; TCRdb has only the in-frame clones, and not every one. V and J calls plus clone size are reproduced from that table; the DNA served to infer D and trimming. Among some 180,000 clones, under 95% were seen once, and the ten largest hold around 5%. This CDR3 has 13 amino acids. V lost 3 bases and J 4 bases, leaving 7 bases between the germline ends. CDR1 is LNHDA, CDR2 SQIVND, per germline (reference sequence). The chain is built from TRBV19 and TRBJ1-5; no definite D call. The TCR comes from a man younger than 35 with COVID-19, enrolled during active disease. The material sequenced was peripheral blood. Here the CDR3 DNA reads TGTGCCAGTAGTATTGGAGAGAATCAGCCCCAGCATTTT. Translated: CASSIGENQPQHF.